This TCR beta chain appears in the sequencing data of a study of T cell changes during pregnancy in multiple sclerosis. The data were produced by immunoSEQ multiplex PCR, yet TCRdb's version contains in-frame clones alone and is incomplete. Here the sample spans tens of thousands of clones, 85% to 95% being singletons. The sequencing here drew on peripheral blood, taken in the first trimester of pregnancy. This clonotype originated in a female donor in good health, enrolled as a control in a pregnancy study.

The CDR3 DNA reads as TGTGCCAGCAGCCATTTCTCCAGGGGACCCACAGATACGCAGTATTTT. Its protein is CASSHFSRGPTDTQYF. The rearrangement uses TRBV14 and TRBJ2-3; D may be TRBD1 (6 bases). This CDR3 contains 16 residues. Germline assignment: CDR1 SGHDN and CDR2 FVKESK. Trimming stripped 3 bases from V and 2 bases from J, with 15 bases between.